Below, 22 T cell receptor beta chains from the same sample are listed, as sequenced in a study of blood T cell repertoires in COVID-19. The method was immunoSEQ multiplex PCR; TCRdb's version includes in-frame clones alone and lacks a portion of them. The repertoire has about 160,000 clones, around 85% of them found once; the top ten carry about 3.5%. Input material: peripheral blood. These receptors all come from a human donor with acute or convalescent COVID-19. The donor label of this sample is uncertain.

This clone has just one count. This chain links TRBV11-2 with TRBJ1-2, with D unclear. The CDR3 spans 12 residues. V lost 6 bases and J lost 4, with 9 bases in between. The germline CDR1 and CDR2 sequences are SGHAT and FQNNGV. In DNA form, the CDR3 reads TGTGCCAGCAGGTCCGGAGGCTATGGCTACACCTTC. It specifies CASRSGGYGYTF. Based on the CDR3 plus reference TRBV11-2 and TRBJ1-2, the full variable domain is EAGVAQSPRYKIIEKRQSVAFWCNPISGHATLYWYQQILGQGPKLLIQFQNNGVVDDSQLPKDRFSAERLKGVDSTLKIQPAKLEDSAVYLCASRSGGYGYTFGSGTRLTVV.

V and J are TRBV7-8 and TRBJ2-1; 9 nucleotides line up with TRBD2. Germline lookup yields CDR1 SGHVS and CDR2 FQNEAQ. Unmatched junction bases numbered 14, after V lost 5 bases and J lost 6 bases. The CDR3 length is 17 residues. CDR3 sequence (DNA): TGTGCCAGCAGCCCCTCCCCGCGGGGGGGCCTGGGCAATGAGCAGTTCTTC. This gives the protein CASSPSPRGGLGNEQFF.

The chain recombines TRBV11-3 with TRBJ2-1, with TRBD1 identical over 8 bases. V was pared by 5 bases and J by 5 bases, with 5 bases of the junction left unmatched. CDR3 length: 14 amino acids. Germline V gives CDR1 SGHNT, CDR2 YENEEA. The CDR3 protein is CASSLTGVHNEQFF. The CDR3 DNA is TGTGCCAGCAGCCTGACAGGGGTACACAATGAGCAGTTCTTC. Supplemented by reference TRBV11-3 and TRBJ2-1, the full variable domain reads EAGVVQSPRYKIIEKKQPVAFWCNPISGHNTLYWYLQNLGQGPELLIRYENEEAVDDSQLPKDRFSAERLKGVDSTLKIQPAELGDSAVYLCASSLTGVHNEQFFGPGTRLTVL.

This clone was observed a single time. This chain connects TRBV7-8 to TRBJ1-1; D might be TRBD1 (6 bases). Per the germline V gene, CDR1 is SGHVS and CDR2 is FQNEAQ. This CDR3 contains 15 residues. V lost 1 base and J lost 1, with 10 bases in between. The CDR3 DNA sequence: TGTGCCAGCAGCTTAGGGGGACACAAGAACACTGAAGCTTTCTTT. Translation gives CASSLGGHKNTEAFF.

The rearrangement joins TRBV6-5 to TRBJ2-7, with 8 nucleotides matching TRBD1. The CDR3 spans 15 residues. With V trimmed by 5 bases and J by 11 bases, 17 bases remained unmatched. CDR1 and CDR2 from the germline V gene are MNHEY and SVGAGI. This CDR3 is CASSRPEGQARSEYF. The CDR3 nucleotides read TGTGCCAGCAGTCGACCGGAGGGACAGGCGCGTTCAGAGTACTTC.

J is TRBJ1-1 and V is TRBV28; D call uncertain. Trimming cost V 5 bases and J 4 bases, with 14 bases left between them. This CDR3 has 14 amino acids. CDR1 is MDHEN and CDR2 is SYDVKM in the germline V gene. The chain's CDR3 is CASSVGLRGTEAFF. The CDR3 DNA reads TGTGCCAGCAGTGTGGGGTTACGGGGCACTGAAGCTTTCTTT.

The chain joins TRBV18 to TRBJ2-7, with 10 bases fitting TRBD1. The CDR3 totals 13 residues. The ends lost 7 bases at V and 5 bases at J; junction bases unmatched: 5. Germline V CDR1 and CDR2: KGHSH, LQKENI. As DNA, the CDR3 is TGTGCCAGCTTCTCCGGGACAGGGGACGAGCAGTACTTC. It is translated as CASFSGTGDEQYF.

The V gene is TRBV7-9, the J gene TRBJ2-5; 10 bases agree with TRBD2. The V gene end was trimmed by 0 bases and the J gene end by 1 base; junction bases not matched to a gene: 5. The CDR3 length is 17 residues. CDR1 is SEHNR and CDR2 is FQNEAQ in the germline V gene (reference sequence). The CDR3 DNA is TGTGCCAGCAGCTTAGCCGCGGCTAGCGGGGGCCAAGAGACCCAGTACTTC. Translation gives CASSLAAASGGQETQYF.

The chain recombines TRBV19 with TRBJ1-5, with TRBD1 as a possible D gene (5 bases). This CDR3 contains 16 residues. With 3 bases removed from V and 1 base from J, the gap between germline ends came to 13 bases. Germline lookup yields CDR1 LNHDA and CDR2 SQIVND (reference sequence). For the CDR3, the DNA is TGTGCCAGTAGTATTGCAGGGAAGGAAAGCAATCAGCCCCAGCATTTT. Translation: CASSIAGKESNQPQHF.

This clone was recorded once. This chain links TRBV19 with TRBJ1-3; 8 nucleotides line up with TRBD1. The V gene's germline CDR1 is LNHDA and CDR2 SQIVND (reference sequence). CDR3 length equals 15 residues. The V gene end was trimmed by 7 bases and the J gene end by 4 bases; junction bases not matched to a gene: 9. DNA of the CDR3: TGTGCCAGTAATGGGCAGGGGGCAGGAGGAAACACCATATATTTT. The encoded protein is CASNGQGAGGNTIYF.

The V gene is TRBV11-2, the J gene TRBJ1-4; 7 bases are shared with TRBD1. The length of the CDR3 is 14 residues. The germline V gene encodes CDR1 SGHAT and CDR2 FQNNGV. Trimming at V came to 1 base and at J to 10 bases, leaving 6 bases not matched to a gene. CDR3: CASSLGGGGGKLFF. In DNA form, the CDR3 reads TGTGCCAGCAGCTTAGGAGGGGGCGGAGGAAAACTGTTTTTT.

The chain uses TRBV7-9 and TRBJ2-5; no clear D. There are 13 residues in the CDR3. The germline V and J ends were trimmed by 10 bases and 0 bases, with 12 bases remaining between them. Germline V gene data show CDR1 as SEHNR and CDR2 as FQNEAQ (reference sequence). The CDR3 protein is CATSTSYQETQYF. Written as DNA, the CDR3 is TGTGCCACCTCCACTTCGTACCAAGAGACCCAGTACTTC.

The V gene is TRBV19, the J gene TRBJ1-2; 7 bases are a match to TRBD1. Germline CDR1 and CDR2: LNHDA and SQIVND (reference sequence). The CDR3 extends over 15 amino acids. Unmatched junction bases numbered 14, after V lost 6 bases and J lost 7 bases. The CDR3: CASSTRQGKMRGYTF. The CDR3 DNA sequence: TGTGCCAGTAGCACCCGACAGGGTAAAATGCGTGGCTACACCTTC.

The rearrangement links TRBV4-1 to TRBJ2-2; 12 bases align to TRBD2. The CDR3 is made up of 18 amino acids. With V trimmed by 1 base and J by 1 base, 4 bases remained unmatched. CDR1 and CDR2 (germline): MGHRA, YSYEKL. CDR3 protein: CASSQGLAGDVNTGELFF. CDR3 coding DNA: TGCGCCAGCAGCCAAGGACTAGCGGGGGACGTGAACACCGGGGAGCTGTTTTTT.

The genes are TRBV7-8 and TRBJ1-1, with D unresolved. Germline V gives CDR1 SGHVS, CDR2 FQNEAQ. Trimming took off 5 bases at V and 1 base at J, with 11 bases between the two ends. CDR3 length: 14 amino acids. The CDR3 region has the DNA TGTGCCAGCAGCCTAAGGGAGAGGAACACTGAAGCTTTCTTT. It codes for CASSLRERNTEAFF.

This clone has more than one count but fewer than ten. The chain is built from TRBV7-9 and TRBJ1-2; weak D call: TRBD1 (6 bases). Trimming cost V 5 bases and J 4 bases, with 14 bases left between them. This CDR3 has 14 amino acids. CDR1 and CDR2 (germline): SEHNR, FQNEAQ (reference sequence). The CDR3 DNA is TGTGCCAGCAGCATTCAGGGGACACTCTATGGCTACACCTTC. Translated, it gives CASSIQGTLYGYTF. Based on the CDR3 plus reference TRBV7-9 and TRBJ1-2, the full variable domain is DTGVSQNPRHKITKRGQNVTFRCDPISEHNRLYWYRQTLGQGPEFLTYFQNEAQLEKSRLLSDRFSAERPKGSFSTLEIQRTEQGDSAMYLCASSIQGTLYGYTFGSGTRLTVV.

The CDR3 sequence: CASSPKMSRGYSNQPQHF. CDR3 DNA sequence: TGTGCCAGCAGTCCCAAAATGAGCAGAGGCTATAGCAATCAGCCCCAGCATTTT. This chain connects TRBV6-6 to TRBJ1-5; D uncertain. The CDR3 consists of 18 residues. The V gene lost 5 bases and the J gene lost 0 bases, with 20 bases spanning the gap. The germline gives CDR1 MNHNY, CDR2 SVGAGI (reference sequence).

This chain uses TRBV7-7 with TRBJ2-7, with 10 bases identical to TRBD2. The V gene's germline CDR1 is SSHAT and CDR2 FNYEAQ (reference sequence). The length of the CDR3 is 13 residues. V lost 5 bases and J lost 6; bases outside the gene matches: 4. The DNA for the CDR3 is TGTGCCAGCAGCAAAAGCGGGGGGGCCGAGCAGTACTTC. It is translated as CASSKSGGAEQYF.

A few counts support this clone. This chain uses TRBV10-3 with TRBJ2-1; a weak D match, TRBD2 (5 bases). The CDR3 spans 17 residues. V was pared by 0 bases and J by 0 bases, with 12 bases between. CDR1 is ENHRY, CDR2 SYGVKD, per germline. Here the CDR3 reads CAISESTQGSSYNEQFF. DNA for the CDR3: TGTGCCATCAGTGAGTCGACTCAAGGGAGCTCCTACAATGAGCAGTTCTTC.

This chain links TRBV19 with TRBJ1-5, with 7 bases aligning to TRBD1. The CDR3 has 14 amino acids. With V trimmed by 8 bases and J by 2 bases, 6 bases remained unmatched. Germline CDR1 LNHDA, CDR2 SQIVND (reference sequence). The CDR3 spells CASVQGSGNQPQHF. The CDR3 DNA is TGTGCCAGTGTACAGGGGTCGGGCAATCAGCCCCAGCATTTT.

The rearrangement links TRBV15 to TRBJ2-1; D remains ambiguous. Per the germline V gene, CDR1 is LNHNV and CDR2 is YYDKDF (reference sequence). The CDR3 is 14 amino acids. V lost 0 bases, J lost 9 bases, and 12 bases lay in between. The CDR3 loop is CATSRENSLGEQFF. As DNA, the CDR3 is TGTGCCACCAGCAGAGAGAACAGTTTAGGTGAGCAGTTCTTC.

This clone was found once. The chain recombines TRBV7-2 with TRBJ1-1; D call uncertain. V was trimmed by 5 bases and J by 2 bases, leaving 15 bases between them. Germline V gene data show CDR1 as SGHTA and CDR2 as FQGNSA. This CDR3 has 15 amino acids. The DNA for the CDR3 is TGTGCCAGCAGCGCGTTCGTTGCGGGAAACACTGAAGCTTTCTTT. This codes for CASSAFVAGNTEAFF. The variable domain in full, with the rest retrieved from reference TRBV7-2 and TRBJ1-1, is GAGVSQSPSNKVTEKGKDVELRCDPISGHTALYWYRQSLGQGLEFLIYFQGNSAPDKSGLPSDRFSAERTGGSVSTLTIQRTQQEDSAVYLCASSAFVAGNTEAFFGQGTRLTVV.